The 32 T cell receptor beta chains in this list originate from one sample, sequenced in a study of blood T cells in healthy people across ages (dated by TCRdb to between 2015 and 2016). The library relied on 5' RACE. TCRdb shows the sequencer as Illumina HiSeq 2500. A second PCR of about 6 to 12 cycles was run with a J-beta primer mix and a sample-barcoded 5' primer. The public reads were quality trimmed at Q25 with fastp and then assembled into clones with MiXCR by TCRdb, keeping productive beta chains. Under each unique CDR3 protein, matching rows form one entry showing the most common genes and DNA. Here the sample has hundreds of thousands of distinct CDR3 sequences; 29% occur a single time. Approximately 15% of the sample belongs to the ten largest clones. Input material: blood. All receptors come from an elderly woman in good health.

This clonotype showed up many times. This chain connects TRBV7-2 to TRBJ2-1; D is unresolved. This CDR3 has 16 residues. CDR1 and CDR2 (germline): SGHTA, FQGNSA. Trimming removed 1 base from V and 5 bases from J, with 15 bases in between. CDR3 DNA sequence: TGTGCCAGCAGCTTAGTCGGAGCCCGAAATAACAATGAGCAGTTCTTC. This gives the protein CASSLVGARNNNEQFF. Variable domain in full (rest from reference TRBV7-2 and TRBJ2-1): GAGVSQSPSNKVTEKGKDVELRCDPISGHTALYWYRQSLGQGLEFLIYFQGNSAPDKSGLPSDRFSAERTGGSVSTLTIQRTQQEDSAVYLCASSLVGARNNNEQFFGPGTRLTVL.

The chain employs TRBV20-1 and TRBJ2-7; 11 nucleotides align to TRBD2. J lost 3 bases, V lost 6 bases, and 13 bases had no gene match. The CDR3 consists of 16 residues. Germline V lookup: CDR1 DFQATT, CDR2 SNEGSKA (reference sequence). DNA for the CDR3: TGCAGTGCCCGAGGGGTTACTAGCGGGAGTGTCTACGAGCAGTACTTC. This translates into CSARGVTSGSVYEQYF.

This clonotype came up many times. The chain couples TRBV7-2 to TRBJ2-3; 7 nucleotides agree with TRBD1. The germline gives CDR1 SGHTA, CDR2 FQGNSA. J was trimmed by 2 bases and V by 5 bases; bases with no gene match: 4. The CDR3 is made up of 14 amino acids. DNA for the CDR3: TGTGCCAGCAGCCGGGACAGATACACAGATACGCAGTATTTT. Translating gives CASSRDRYTDTQYF.

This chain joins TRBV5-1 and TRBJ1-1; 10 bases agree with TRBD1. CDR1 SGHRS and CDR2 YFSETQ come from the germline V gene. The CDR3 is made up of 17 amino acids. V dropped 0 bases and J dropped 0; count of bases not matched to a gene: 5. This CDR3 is CASSLEGTGAMNTEAFF. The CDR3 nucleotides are TGCGCCAGCAGCTTGGAAGGGACAGGGGCAATGAACACTGAAGCTTTCTTT.

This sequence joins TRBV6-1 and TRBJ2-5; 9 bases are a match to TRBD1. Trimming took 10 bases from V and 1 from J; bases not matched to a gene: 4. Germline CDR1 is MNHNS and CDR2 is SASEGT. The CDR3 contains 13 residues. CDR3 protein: CATQGAPQETQYF. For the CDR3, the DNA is TGTGCCACACAGGGGGCGCCCCAAGAGACCCAGTACTTC.

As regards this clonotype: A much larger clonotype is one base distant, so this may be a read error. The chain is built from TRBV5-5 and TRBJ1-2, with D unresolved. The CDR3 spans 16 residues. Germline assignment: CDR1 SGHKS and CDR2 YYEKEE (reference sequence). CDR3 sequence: CASSYGLRAGNYGSTF. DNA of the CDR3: TGTGCCAGCAGCTATGGACTTCGGGCGGGTAACTATGGCTCCACCTTC.

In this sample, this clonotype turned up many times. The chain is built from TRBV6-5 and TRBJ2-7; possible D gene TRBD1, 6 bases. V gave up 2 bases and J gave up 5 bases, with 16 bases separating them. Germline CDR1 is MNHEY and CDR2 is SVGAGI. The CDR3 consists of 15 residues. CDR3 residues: CASSYTQGHRNEQYF. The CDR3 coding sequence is TGTGCCAGCAGTTACACCCAGGGACACAGGAACGAGCAGTACTTC.

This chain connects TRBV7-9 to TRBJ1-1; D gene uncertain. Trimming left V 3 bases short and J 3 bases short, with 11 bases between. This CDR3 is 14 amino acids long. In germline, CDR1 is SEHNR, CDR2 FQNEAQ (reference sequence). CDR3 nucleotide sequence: TGTGCCAGCAGCTTGGCAAACCAGGACACTGAAGCTTTCTTT. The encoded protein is CASSLANQDTEAFF.

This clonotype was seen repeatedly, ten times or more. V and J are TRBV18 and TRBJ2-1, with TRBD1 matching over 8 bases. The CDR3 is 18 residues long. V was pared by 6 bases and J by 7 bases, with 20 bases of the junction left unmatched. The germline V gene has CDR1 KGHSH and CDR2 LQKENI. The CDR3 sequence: CASSPSGGASRGLNEQFF. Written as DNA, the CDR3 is TGTGCCAGCTCCCCTTCAGGGGGCGCCTCTCGTGGGTTGAATGAGCAGTTCTTC.

The CDR3 DNA sequence: TGTGCCAGCAGTCACGGGACGGGACAGGGCTATGGCTACACCTTC. Its protein is CASSHGTGQGYGYTF. The chain uses TRBV6-6 and TRBJ1-2, with TRBD1 matching 9 bases. V lost 5 bases to trimming and J lost 4 bases; unmatched junction nucleotides: 8. This CDR3 has 15 amino acids. In germline, CDR1 is MNHNY, CDR2 SVGAGI (reference sequence).

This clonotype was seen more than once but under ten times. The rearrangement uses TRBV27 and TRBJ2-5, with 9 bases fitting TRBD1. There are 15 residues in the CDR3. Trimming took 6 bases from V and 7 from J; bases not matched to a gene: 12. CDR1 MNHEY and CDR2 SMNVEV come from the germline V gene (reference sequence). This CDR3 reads CASSPGQGPSGTQYF. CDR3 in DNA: TGTGCCAGCAGCCCTGGACAGGGGCCTTCGGGGACCCAGTACTTC.

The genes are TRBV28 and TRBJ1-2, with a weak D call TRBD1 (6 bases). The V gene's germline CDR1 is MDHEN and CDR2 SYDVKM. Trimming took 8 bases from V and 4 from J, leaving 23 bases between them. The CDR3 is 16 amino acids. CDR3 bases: TGTGCCAGCGGTTCTCGACACAGGGTAAAGGGCTATGGCTACACCTTC. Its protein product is CASGSRHRVKGYGYTF.

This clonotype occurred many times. CDR3 region: CAGVTAWGYTF. Written as DNA, the CDR3 is TGTGCCGGGGTGACTGCTTGGGGCTACACCTTC. This sequence joins TRBV7-9 and TRBJ1-2; D is ambiguous. Trimming stripped 11 bases from V and 8 bases from J, with 15 bases between. CDR3 length: 11 residues. Per germline, CDR1 SEHNR and CDR2 FQNEAQ (reference sequence).

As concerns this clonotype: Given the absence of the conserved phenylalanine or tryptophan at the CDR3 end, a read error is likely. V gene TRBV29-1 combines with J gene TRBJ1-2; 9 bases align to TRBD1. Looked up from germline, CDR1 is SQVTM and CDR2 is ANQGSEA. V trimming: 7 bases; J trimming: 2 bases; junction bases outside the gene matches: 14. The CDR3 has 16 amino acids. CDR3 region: CSARGGGQGINYGYTY. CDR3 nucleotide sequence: TGCAGCGCCCGAGGTGGAGGACAGGGGATAAACTATGGCTACACCTAC.

The CDR3 bases are TGTGCCAGTAGTATTGGGACAGATTTCTATGGCTACACCTTC. This translates into CASSIGTDFYGYTF. The chain employs TRBV19 and TRBJ1-2; 7 bases fit TRBD1. The ends lost 3 bases at V and 4 bases at J; junction bases unmatched: 5. This CDR3 has 14 residues. Germline lookup yields CDR1 LNHDA and CDR2 SQIVND (reference sequence).

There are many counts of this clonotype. The CDR3 DNA follows: TGTGCCAGCAGGGTCGGAGGGGGCACAGATACGCAGTATTTT. This codes for CASRVGGGTDTQYF. The rearrangement uses TRBV7-9 and TRBJ2-3; possibly TRBD2 for D (6 bases). The CDR3 is made up of 14 amino acids. CDR1 is SEHNR, CDR2 FQNEAQ, per germline (reference sequence). Trimming cost V 6 bases and J 1 base, with 11 bases left between them. Together with reference TRBV7-9 and TRBJ2-3, the CDR3 gives the full variable domain: DTGVSQNPRHKITKRGQNVTFRCDPISEHNRLYWYRQTLGQGPEFLTYFQNEAQLEKSRLLSDRFSAERPKGSFSTLEIQRTEQGDSAMYLCASRVGGGTDTQYFGPGTRLTVL.

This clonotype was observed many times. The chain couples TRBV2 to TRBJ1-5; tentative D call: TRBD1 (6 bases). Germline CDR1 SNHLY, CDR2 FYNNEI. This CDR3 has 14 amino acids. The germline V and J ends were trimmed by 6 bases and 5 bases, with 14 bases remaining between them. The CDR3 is CASRVGTTDQPQHF. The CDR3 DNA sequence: TGTGCCAGCAGGGTGGGGACAACGGATCAGCCCCAGCATTTT.

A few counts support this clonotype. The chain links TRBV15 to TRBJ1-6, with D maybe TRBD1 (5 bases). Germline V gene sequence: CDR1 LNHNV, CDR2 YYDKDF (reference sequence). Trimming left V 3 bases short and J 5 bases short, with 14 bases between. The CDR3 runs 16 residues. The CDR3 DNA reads TGTGCCACCAGCAGCTCACGGACAAAGAATAATTCACCCCTCCACTTT. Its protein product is CATSSSRTKNNSPLHF. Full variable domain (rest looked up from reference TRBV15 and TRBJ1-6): DAMVIQNPRYQVTQFGKPVTLSCSQTLNHNVMYWYQQKSSQAPKLLFHYYDKDFNNEADTPDNFQSRRPNTSFCFLDIRSPGLGDTAMYLCATSSSRTKNNSPLHFGNGTRLTVT.

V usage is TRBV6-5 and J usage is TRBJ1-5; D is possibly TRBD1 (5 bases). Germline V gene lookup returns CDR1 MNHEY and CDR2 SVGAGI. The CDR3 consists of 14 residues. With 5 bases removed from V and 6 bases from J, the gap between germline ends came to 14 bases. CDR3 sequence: CASSNTGRGQPQHF. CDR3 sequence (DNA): TGTGCCAGCAGTAACACAGGTCGGGGTCAGCCCCAGCATTTT.

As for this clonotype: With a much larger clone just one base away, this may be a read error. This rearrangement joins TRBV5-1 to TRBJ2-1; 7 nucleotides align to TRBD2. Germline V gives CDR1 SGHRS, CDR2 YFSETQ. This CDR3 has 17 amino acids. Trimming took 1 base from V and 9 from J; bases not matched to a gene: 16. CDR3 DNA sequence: TGCGCCAGCAGCTTGTTGATGAGCGGGGCGGGCGACGGTGAGCAGTTCTTC. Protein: CASSLLMSGAGDGEQFF.

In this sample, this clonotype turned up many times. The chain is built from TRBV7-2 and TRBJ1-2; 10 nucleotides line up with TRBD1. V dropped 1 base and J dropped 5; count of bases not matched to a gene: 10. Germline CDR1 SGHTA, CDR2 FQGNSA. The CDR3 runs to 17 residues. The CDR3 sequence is CASSLGARQGAEYGYTF. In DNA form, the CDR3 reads TGTGCCAGCAGCTTAGGCGCCAGACAGGGGGCAGAATATGGCTACACCTTC.

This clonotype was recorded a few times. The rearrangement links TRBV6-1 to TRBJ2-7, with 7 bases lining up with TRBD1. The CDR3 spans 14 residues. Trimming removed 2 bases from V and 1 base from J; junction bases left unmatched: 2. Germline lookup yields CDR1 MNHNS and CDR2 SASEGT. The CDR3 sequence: CASSERGQSYEQYF. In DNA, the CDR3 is TGTGCCAGCAGTGAAAGGGGACAGTCCTACGAGCAGTACTTC.

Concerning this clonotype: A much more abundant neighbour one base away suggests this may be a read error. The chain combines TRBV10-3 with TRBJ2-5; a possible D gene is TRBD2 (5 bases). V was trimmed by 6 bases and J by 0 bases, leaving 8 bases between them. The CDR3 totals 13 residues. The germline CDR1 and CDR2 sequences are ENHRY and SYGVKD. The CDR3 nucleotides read TGTGCCATCAGGGAGGAATACCAAGAGACCCAGTACTTC. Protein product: CAIREEYQETQYF.

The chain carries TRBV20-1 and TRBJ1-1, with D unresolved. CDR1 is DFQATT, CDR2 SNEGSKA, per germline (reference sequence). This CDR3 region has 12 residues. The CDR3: CSESIMNTEAFF. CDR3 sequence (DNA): TGCAGCGAGAGCATCATGAACACTGAAGCTTTCTTT.

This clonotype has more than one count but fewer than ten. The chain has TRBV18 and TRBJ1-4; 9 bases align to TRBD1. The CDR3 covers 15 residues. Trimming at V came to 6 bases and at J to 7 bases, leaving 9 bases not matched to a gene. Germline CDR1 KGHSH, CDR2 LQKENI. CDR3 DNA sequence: TGTGCCAGCTCGCCCGGGACAGGGTTGGTTGAAAAACTGTTTTTT. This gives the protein CASSPGTGLVEKLFF. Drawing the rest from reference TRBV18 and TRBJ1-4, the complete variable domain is NAGVMQNPRHLVRRRGQEARLRCSPMKGHSHVYWYRQLPEEGLKFMVYLQKENIIDESGMPKERFSAEFPKEGPSILRIQQVVRGDSAAYFCASSPGTGLVEKLFFGSGTQLSVL.

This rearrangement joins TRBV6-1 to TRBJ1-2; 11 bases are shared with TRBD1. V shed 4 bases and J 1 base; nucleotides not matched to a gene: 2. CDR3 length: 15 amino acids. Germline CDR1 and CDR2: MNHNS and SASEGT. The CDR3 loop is CASSGDRGFNYGYTF. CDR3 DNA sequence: TGTGCCAGCAGTGGGGACAGGGGGTTTAACTATGGCTACACCTTC.

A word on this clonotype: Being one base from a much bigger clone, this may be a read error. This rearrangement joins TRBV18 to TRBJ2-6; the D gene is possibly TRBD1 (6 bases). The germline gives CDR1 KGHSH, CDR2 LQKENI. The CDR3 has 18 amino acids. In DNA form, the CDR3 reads TGTGCCAGCCCACCCACGACCGGATCAGGGGTAGGGGCCAACGTCCTGACTTTC. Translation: CASPPTTGSGVGANVLTF.

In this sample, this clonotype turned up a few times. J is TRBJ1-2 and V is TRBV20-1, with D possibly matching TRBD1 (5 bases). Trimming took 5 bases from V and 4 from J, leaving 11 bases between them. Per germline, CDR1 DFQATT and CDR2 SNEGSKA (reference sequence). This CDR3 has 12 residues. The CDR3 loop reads CSAGGNLYGYTF. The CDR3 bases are TGCAGTGCTGGGGGTAATCTCTATGGCTACACCTTC.

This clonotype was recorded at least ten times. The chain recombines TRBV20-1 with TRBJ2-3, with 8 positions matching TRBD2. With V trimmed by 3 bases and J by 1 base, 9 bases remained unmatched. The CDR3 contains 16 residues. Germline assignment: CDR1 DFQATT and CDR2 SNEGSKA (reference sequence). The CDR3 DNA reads TGCAGTGCTAGGCCTCAGAGTAGCGGGGGCACAGATACGCAGTATTTT. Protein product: CSARPQSSGGTDTQYF.

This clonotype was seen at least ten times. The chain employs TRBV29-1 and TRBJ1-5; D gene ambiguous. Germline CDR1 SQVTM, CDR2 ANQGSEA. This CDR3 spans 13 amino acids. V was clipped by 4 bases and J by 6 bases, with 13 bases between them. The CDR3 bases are TGCAGCGTTGCTGGCAGGCAAGGTCAGCCCCAGCATTTT. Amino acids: CSVAGRQGQPQHF.

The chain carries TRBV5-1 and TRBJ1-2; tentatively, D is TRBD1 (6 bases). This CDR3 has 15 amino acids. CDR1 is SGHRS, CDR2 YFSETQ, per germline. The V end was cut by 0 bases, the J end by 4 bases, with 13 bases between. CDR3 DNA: TGCGCCAGCAGCTTGGAGGGGGGCAGCAGCTATGGCTACACCTTC. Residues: CASSLEGGSSYGYTF.

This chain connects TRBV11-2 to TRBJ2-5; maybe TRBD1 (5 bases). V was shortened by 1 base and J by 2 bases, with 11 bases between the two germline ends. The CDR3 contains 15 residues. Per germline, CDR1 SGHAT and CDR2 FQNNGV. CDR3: CASSLVGRVQETQYF. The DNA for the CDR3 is TGTGCCAGCAGCTTAGTAGGCAGGGTACAAGAGACCCAGTACTTC.